The source of this T cell receptor beta chain is a study of T cell repertoires in cytomegalovirus infection (dated 2019 in TCRdb). Regarding the complete study: The peptide stimulations were aimed at well-studied HLA-B-restricted epitopes as well as recently identified HLA-C-restricted CMV epitopes, whose presentation resists viral immunomodulation. Donor HLA type was relevant to the analysis, as public TCR beta signatures indicated carriage of CMV infection together with the matching HLA type.

In the case of this clonotype: This clone's antigen is unknown. No per-base quality is available; no much larger clone lies one base away.

Sequenced on an Illumina HiSeq 1500. TCRdb ran its own pipeline on the public reads, namely fastp trimming at Q25 and MiXCR clone calling, and kept in-frame beta chains. When rows share a CDR3 protein, they turn into one entry using the most common DNA and genes. In this sample the table shows around 770,000 distinct CDR3 sequences, 25% to 35% of which occur a single time. Over 10% of the sample is in the top ten clones. Points the paper makes about the study in general: In both this cohort and an independent roughly 350-donor cohort, the cumulative frequency of public TCR beta family members distinguished carriers of CMV infection plus the relevant HLA type. In the ex vivo response, HLA-C-restricted CMV-specific TCR beta clonotypes were dominant, and in two of eight donors the single most frequent clonotype came from this HLA-C-restricted group.

This specimen's treatment or condition label, per the study, means: in vitro stimulation with specific CMV peptide epitopes to enrich CMV-specific T cells. V gives up 2 bases and J gives up 4 bases, and the segment between their germline ends measures 12 bases. Its CDR3 holds 14 amino acids, cysteine through phenylalanine. CDR3 DNA is the only sequence kept; it has 42 bases, read in frame from the first base. According to the germline V gene, CDR1 reads KGHSH and CDR2 reads LQKENI. Recombination joined TRBV18 with TRBJ2-7; the D gene lacks a confident call. This specimen was cultured CD8+ T cells from PBMCs, taken from culture after CMV antigen stimulation. The source is a human donor in good health (CMV status not recorded). Some clones in this sample may be carry-over from other donors' samples. DNA sequence: TGTGCCAGCTCACCAGCACCGGTGGGGTACGAGCAGTACTTC. It translates to CASSPAPVGYEQYF.